Below are 23 T cell receptor beta chains sequenced from a single sample in a study of control samples from healthy donors and cancer patients. The repertoire was sequenced with immunoSEQ multiplex PCR; TCRdb's copy has only in-frame clones and lacks some. The sample has more than 65,000 clones; 75% to 85% are singletons. The sequenced sample consisted of blood. The receptors originated from a man aged 55-75 years in good health.

This rearrangement joins TRBV19 to TRBJ2-5; tentatively, D is TRBD1 or TRBD2 (5 bases each). Germline CDR1 reads LNHDA; CDR2 reads SQIVND (reference sequence). This CDR3 comprises 13 residues. The V gene lost 8 bases and the J gene lost 5 bases, with 15 bases spanning the gap. The CDR3: CASAGTSGETQYF. The CDR3 DNA follows: TGTGCCAGTGCAGGGACCTCAGGGGAGACCCAGTACTTC. The full variable domain, rest sourced from reference TRBV19 and TRBJ2-5, is DGGITQSPKYLFRKEGQNVTLSCEQNLNHDAMYWYRQDPGQGLRLIYYSQIVNDFQKGDIAEGYSVSREKKESFPLTVTSAQKNPTAFYLCASAGTSGETQYFGPGTRLLVL.

The V gene is TRBV28, the J gene TRBJ1-3; no firm D call. This CDR3 has 11 residues. Germline V gene lookup returns CDR1 MDHEN and CDR2 SYDVKM. Trimming took 6 bases from V and 9 from J, leaving 9 bases between them. CDR3 sequence reads: CASSPSGTIYF. The CDR3 DNA follows: TGTGCCAGCAGCCCCTCTGGCACCATATATTTT.

J is TRBJ1-2 and V is TRBV7-2; D is unresolved. Germline assignment: CDR1 SGHTA and CDR2 FQGNSA. V gave up 1 base and J gave up 5 bases, with 14 bases separating them. The CDR3 is made up of 15 amino acids. CDR3 loop: CASSLDSNLAYGYTF. The CDR3 region has the DNA TGTGCCAGCAGCTTAGATTCAAACTTGGCTTATGGCTACACCTTC.

The chain is built from TRBV28 and TRBJ1-4; the D gene is possibly TRBD1 (5 bases). V lost 4 bases and J lost 8, with 14 bases in between. The V gene's germline CDR1 is MDHEN and CDR2 SYDVKM. This CDR3 is 14 amino acids long. CDR3 protein: CASSSGHGREKLFF. CDR3 coding DNA: TGTGCCAGCAGTTCAGGACACGGTCGGGAAAAACTGTTTTTT. The entire variable domain, with the rest obtained from reference TRBV28 and TRBJ1-4, is as follows: DVKVTQSSRYLVKRTGEKVFLECVQDMDHENMFWYRQDPGLGLRLIYFSYDVKMKEKGDIPEGYSVSREKKERFSLILESASTNQTSMYLCASSSGHGREKLFFGSGTQLSVL.

The V and J genes are TRBV9 and TRBJ2-2; 9 bases match TRBD1. Unmatched junction bases numbered 5, after V lost 4 bases and J lost 4 bases. This CDR3 contains 15 residues. The germline gives CDR1 SGDLS, CDR2 YYNGEE. Here the CDR3 reads CASSPTGGFTGELFF. Here the CDR3 DNA reads TGTGCCAGCAGCCCTACAGGGGGCTTCACCGGGGAGCTGTTTTTT.

This clone is a singleton in its sample. The V and J genes are TRBV30 and TRBJ2-1; TRBD2 is a possible D gene (5 bases). Between the trimmed V and J ends, which lost 1 base and 10 bases, there was a span of 20 bases. Germline V lookup: CDR1 GTSNPN, CDR2 SVGIG (reference sequence). CDR3 length: 15 amino acids. The CDR3 DNA sequence: TGTGCCTGGAGTGGGGTGGTAGTGGGAGCTCAAGAGCAGTTCTTC. Translation: CAWSGVVVGAQEQFF.

The J gene is TRBJ2-2, the V gene TRBV11-2; the D gene is possibly TRBD1 (6 bases). V dropped 4 bases and J dropped 0 bases, with 15 bases sitting between them. CDR1 and CDR2 from the germline V gene are SGHAT and FQNNGV. The CDR3 is 17 amino acids. The CDR3 bases are TGTGCCAGCAGCTCGATGTCCCCAGGGGCGAACACCGGGGAGCTGTTTTTT. Translation: CASSSMSPGANTGELFF.

This chain connects TRBV11-2 to TRBJ1-5; D may be TRBD1 (5 bases). V lost 3 bases and J 5 bases, leaving 8 bases between the germline ends. The CDR3 contains 13 residues. CDR1 and CDR2 from the germline V gene are SGHAT and FQNNGV. CDR3 sequence (DNA): TGTGCCAGCAGCTTGGGGCTTGATCAGCCCCAGCATTTT. Protein sequence: CASSLGLDQPQHF.

The J gene is TRBJ1-2, the V gene TRBV19, with a weak D call TRBD1 (5 bases). CDR3 size: 13 residues. Germline V CDR1 and CDR2: LNHDA, SQIVND (reference sequence). V was shortened by 6 bases and J by 8 bases, with 16 bases between the two germline ends. Here the CDR3 DNA reads TGTGCCAGTAGGCCCAGGGAAGTGACGGGCTACACCTTC. It encodes CASRPREVTGYTF. The full variable domain, its missing parts supplied by reference TRBV19 and TRBJ1-2, is DGGITQSPKYLFRKEGQNVTLSCEQNLNHDAMYWYRQDPGQGLRLIYYSQIVNDFQKGDIAEGYSVSREKKESFPLTVTSAQKNPTAFYLCASRPREVTGYTFGSGTRLTVV.

The chain combines TRBV11-1 with TRBJ1-2, with D unresolved. Germline lookup yields CDR1 SGHAT and CDR2 FQDESV (reference sequence). V shed 5 bases and J shed 4 bases, with 20 bases lying between them. The CDR3 is 16 amino acids. Here the CDR3 reads CASSPSEGLPSYGYTF. In DNA form, the CDR3 reads TGTGCCAGCAGCCCATCGGAGGGCCTACCCTCCTATGGCTACACCTTC.

The rearrangement links TRBV5-4 to TRBJ2-7; TRBD2 matches 7 bases. The CDR3 loop spans 15 amino acids. Germline lookup yields CDR1 SGHNT and CDR2 YYREEE (reference sequence). V was clipped by 1 base and J by 3 bases; unmatched bases: 7. CDR3 nucleotides: TGTGCCAGCAGCTTGCCCCTAGCGGAGAACTACGAGCAGTACTTC. It encodes CASSLPLAENYEQYF. Complete variable domain (other parts from reference TRBV5-4 and TRBJ2-7): ETGVTQSPTHLIKTRGQQVTLRCSSQSGHNTVSWYQQALGQGPQFIFQYYREEENGRGNFPPRFSGLQFPNYSSELNVNALELDDSALYLCASSLPLAENYEQYFGPGTRLTVT.

In this sample, this clone turned up a few times. This chain links TRBV20-1 with TRBJ1-1; tentatively, D is TRBD1 (5 bases). The V and J ends lost 3 bases and 1 base respectively, with 15 bases between them. Germline CDR1 reads DFQATT; CDR2 reads SNEGSKA (reference sequence). The CDR3 is 15 amino acids. The CDR3 nucleotides are TGCAGTGCTAGTCCTTGGGACGGGCCGAACACTGAAGCTTTCTTT. This codes for CSASPWDGPNTEAFF.

The rearrangement joins TRBV11-3 to TRBJ2-3; TRBD1 aligns across 7 bases. Per germline, CDR1 SGHNT and CDR2 YENEEA. The CDR3 is 16 residues long. J lost 5 bases, V lost 5 bases, and 13 bases had no gene match. The CDR3 sequence is CASSHAGTAFGDTQYF. CDR3 nucleotides: TGTGCCAGCAGCCATGCCGGGACAGCTTTTGGAGATACGCAGTATTTT.

This chain uses TRBV19 with TRBJ2-1, with a weak D call TRBD2 (6 bases). CDR1 and CDR2 from the germline V gene are LNHDA and SQIVND (reference sequence). V was cut by 10 bases and J by 4 bases, with 23 bases left in between. The CDR3 length is 16 residues. The CDR3, as DNA: TGTGCCACCTCTTTTGGGGAGGTAGCGAGTTACAATGAGCAGTTCTTC. Its protein product is CATSFGEVASYNEQFF.

The chain combines TRBV7-8 with TRBJ2-1; 10 nucleotides line up with TRBD2. With V trimmed by 5 bases and J by 7 bases, 5 bases remained unmatched. Looked up from germline, CDR1 is SGHVS and CDR2 is FQNEAQ. The CDR3 sequence is 14 residues long. The CDR3 region is CASSDLAGVNEQFF. As DNA, the CDR3 is TGTGCCAGCAGCGATCTAGCGGGGGTAAATGAGCAGTTCTTC.

The V gene is TRBV28, the J gene TRBJ1-5; D remains ambiguous. V lost 7 bases and J 2 bases, leaving 6 bases between the germline ends. The CDR3 length is 12 residues. CDR1 MDHEN and CDR2 SYDVKM come from the germline V gene. Here the CDR3 DNA reads TGTGCCAGCAAACGTGGCAATCAGCCCCAGCATTTT. Its protein is CASKRGNQPQHF.

This clone was seen only a few times. The gene calls are TRBV28 and TRBJ2-3, with D unclear. Trimming removed 8 bases at V and 1 base at J, with 13 bases between. CDR1 MDHEN and CDR2 SYDVKM come from the germline V gene. The CDR3 sequence is 14 residues long. The CDR3 reads CASASTARTDTQYF. The CDR3 DNA reads TGTGCCAGCGCTTCAACTGCCCGCACAGATACGCAGTATTTT.

The rearrangement links TRBV29-1 to TRBJ2-3, with D unclear. The CDR3 is made up of 15 amino acids. The V end was cut by 5 bases, the J end by 2 bases, with 17 bases between. The germline V gene has CDR1 SQVTM and CDR2 ANQGSEA. As DNA, the CDR3 is TGCAGCGTTCCCCAGACCCAAGCCACCACAGATACGCAGTATTTT. Residues: CSVPQTQATTDTQYF.

The gene calls are TRBV5-1 and TRBJ2-1; TRBD2 matches 7 bases. CDR1 and CDR2 from the germline V gene are SGHRS and YFSETQ. The CDR3 is 15 residues long. The V segment lost 7 bases and the J segment 8 bases; nucleotides outside the gene matches: 15. The CDR3 here is CASPIPPTSDDEQFF. Written as DNA, the CDR3 is TGCGCCAGCCCCATTCCCCCAACTAGCGACGATGAGCAGTTCTTC.

The V call is TRBV9, the J call TRBJ1-2; 8 nucleotides align to TRBD1. Trimming removed 7 bases from V and 5 bases from J; junction bases left unmatched: 10. This CDR3 comprises 14 residues. CDR1 and CDR2 from the germline V gene are SGDLS and YYNGEE. For the CDR3, the DNA is TGTGCCAGCCGAATGGGGACAGGTCCTTATGGCTACACCTTC. This codes for CASRMGTGPYGYTF.

The gene calls are TRBV5-1 and TRBJ1-4; no firm D call. The germline V and J ends were trimmed by 4 bases and 3 bases, with 13 bases remaining between them. The CDR3 runs to 15 residues. The V gene's germline CDR1 is SGHRS and CDR2 YFSETQ. CDR3 sequence: CASSPVGSANEKLFF. In nucleotides, the CDR3 is TGCGCCAGCAGCCCAGTGGGGTCGGCTAATGAAAAACTGTTTTTT. The full variable domain, its missing parts supplied by reference TRBV5-1 and TRBJ1-4, is KAGVTQTPRYLIKTRGQQVTLSCSPISGHRSVSWYQQTPGQGLQFLFEYFSETQRNKGNFPGRFSGRQFSNSRSEMNVSTLELGDSALYLCASSPVGSANEKLFFGSGTQLSVL.

The chain carries TRBV7-2 and TRBJ2-7, with 7 bases that match TRBD1. The germline CDR1 and CDR2 sequences are SGHTA and FQGNSA. The CDR3 has 15 amino acids. Unmatched junction bases numbered 14, after V lost 5 bases and J lost 7 bases. The CDR3 DNA reads as TGTGCCAGCAGCCCGATTGGGACAGTGCTTGTGGAGCAGTACTTC. The encoded protein is CASSPIGTVLVEQYF.

This clone has just one count. This rearrangement joins TRBV29-1 to TRBJ2-1; 9 nucleotides match TRBD2. The CDR3 sequence is 15 residues long. CDR1 is SQVTM, CDR2 ANQGSEA, per germline. With 6 bases clipped from V and 6 bases from J, the junction kept 12 bases outside the gene matches. In nucleotides, the CDR3 is TGCAGCGTGACTAGCGGCTACGGGGTTCCCAATGAGCAGTTCTTC. Its translation: CSVTSGYGVPNEQFF.